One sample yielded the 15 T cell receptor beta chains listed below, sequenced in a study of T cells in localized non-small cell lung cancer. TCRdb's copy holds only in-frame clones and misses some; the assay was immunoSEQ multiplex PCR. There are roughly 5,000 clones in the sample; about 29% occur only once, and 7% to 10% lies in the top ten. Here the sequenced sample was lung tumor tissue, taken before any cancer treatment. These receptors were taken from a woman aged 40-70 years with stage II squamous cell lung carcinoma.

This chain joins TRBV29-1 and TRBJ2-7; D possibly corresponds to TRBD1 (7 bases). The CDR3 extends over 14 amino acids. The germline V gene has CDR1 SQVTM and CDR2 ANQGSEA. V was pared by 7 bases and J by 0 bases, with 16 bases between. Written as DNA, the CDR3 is TGCAGCGCTAGGAGGGACAGCCTCTCCTACGAGCAGTACTTC. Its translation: CSARRDSLSYEQYF.

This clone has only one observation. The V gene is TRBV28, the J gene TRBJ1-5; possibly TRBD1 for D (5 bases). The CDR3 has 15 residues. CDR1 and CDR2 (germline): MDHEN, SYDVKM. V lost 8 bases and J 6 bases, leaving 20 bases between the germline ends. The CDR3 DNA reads TGTGCCAGCCCTCCCGGAGGCAGGGTTTCTCAGCCCCAGCATTTT. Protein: CASPPGGRVSQPQHF.

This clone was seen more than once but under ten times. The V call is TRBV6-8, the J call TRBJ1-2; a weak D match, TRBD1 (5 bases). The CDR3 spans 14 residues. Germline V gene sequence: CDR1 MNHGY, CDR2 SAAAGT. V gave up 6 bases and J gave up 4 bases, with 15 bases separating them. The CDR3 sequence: CASSITDSGYGYTF. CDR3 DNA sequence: TGTGCCAGCAGCATTACAGACAGTGGCTATGGCTACACCTTC.

In DNA form, the CDR3 reads TGTGCCAGTAGTATTAGTGCTGGTGAAGCTTTCTTT. It codes for CASSISAGEAFF. The chain uses TRBV19 and TRBJ1-1; D unclear. The germline V and J ends were trimmed by 3 bases and 7 bases, with 9 bases remaining between them. There are 12 residues in the CDR3. Germline lookup yields CDR1 LNHDA and CDR2 SQIVND (reference sequence). The variable domain in full, completed from reference TRBV19 and TRBJ1-1, reads DGGITQSPKYLFRKEGQNVTLSCEQNLNHDAMYWYRQDPGQGLRLIYYSQIVNDFQKGDIAEGYSVSREKKESFPLTVTSAQKNPTAFYLCASSISAGEAFFGQGTRLTVV.

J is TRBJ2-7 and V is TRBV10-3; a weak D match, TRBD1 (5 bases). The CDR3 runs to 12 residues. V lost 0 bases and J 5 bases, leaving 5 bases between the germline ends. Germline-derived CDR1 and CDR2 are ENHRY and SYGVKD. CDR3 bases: TGTGCCATCAGTGAGTCCAGGGACGAGCAGTACTTC. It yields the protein CAISESRDEQYF.

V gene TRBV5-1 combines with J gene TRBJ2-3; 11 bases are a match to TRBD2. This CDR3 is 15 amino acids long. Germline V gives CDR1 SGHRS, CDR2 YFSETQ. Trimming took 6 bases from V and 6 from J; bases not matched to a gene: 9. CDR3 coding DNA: TGCGCCAGCACCGGACTAGCGGGTAAAGGGGATACGCAGTATTTT. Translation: CASTGLAGKGDTQYF.

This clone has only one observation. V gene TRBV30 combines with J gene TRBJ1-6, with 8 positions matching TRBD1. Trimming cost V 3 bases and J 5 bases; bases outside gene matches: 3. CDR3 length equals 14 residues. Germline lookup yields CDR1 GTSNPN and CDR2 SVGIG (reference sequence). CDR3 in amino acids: CAWSAGQDNSPLHF. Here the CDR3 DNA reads TGTGCCTGGAGCGCGGGACAGGATAATTCACCCCTCCACTTT.

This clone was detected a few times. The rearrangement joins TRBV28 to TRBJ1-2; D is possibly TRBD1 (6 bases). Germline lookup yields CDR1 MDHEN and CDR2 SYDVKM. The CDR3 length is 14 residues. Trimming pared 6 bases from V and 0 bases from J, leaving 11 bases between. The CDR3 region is CASRPQGPNYGYTF. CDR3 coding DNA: TGTGCCAGCAGACCACAGGGCCCTAACTATGGCTACACCTTC.

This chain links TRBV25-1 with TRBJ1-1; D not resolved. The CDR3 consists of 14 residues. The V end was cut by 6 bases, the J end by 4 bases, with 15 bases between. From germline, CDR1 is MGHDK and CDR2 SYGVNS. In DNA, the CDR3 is TGTGCCAGCAGCCCCGCCCGTCTAGGCACTGAAGCTTTCTTT. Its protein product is CASSPARLGTEAFF.

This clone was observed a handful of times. In DNA, the CDR3 is TGTGCCAGCAGACAGGGGAATGAGCAGTTCTTC. It codes for CASRQGNEQFF. The rearrangement uses TRBV6-7 and TRBJ2-1, with 7 bases aligning to TRBD1. TRBV6-7 carries the ORF label, with uncertain function. Trimming at V came to 6 bases and at J to 7 bases, leaving 0 bases not matched to a gene. The CDR3 is made up of 11 amino acids.

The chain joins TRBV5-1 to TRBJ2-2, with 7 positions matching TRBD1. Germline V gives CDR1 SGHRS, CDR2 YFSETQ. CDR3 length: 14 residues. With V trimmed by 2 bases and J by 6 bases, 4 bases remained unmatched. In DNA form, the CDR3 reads TGCGCCAGCAGCTTAGGGGGCGCTTCCGGGGAGCTGTTTTTT. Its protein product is CASSLGGASGELFF. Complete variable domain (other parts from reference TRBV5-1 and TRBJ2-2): KAGVTQTPRYLIKTRGQQVTLSCSPISGHRSVSWYQQTPGQGLQFLFEYFSETQRNKGNFPGRFSGRQFSNSRSEMNVSTLELGDSALYLCASSLGGASGELFFGEGSRLTVL.

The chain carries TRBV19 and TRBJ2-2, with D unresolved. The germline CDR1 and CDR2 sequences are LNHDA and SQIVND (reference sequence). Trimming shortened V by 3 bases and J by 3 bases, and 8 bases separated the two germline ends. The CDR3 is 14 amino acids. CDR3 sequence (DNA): TGTGCCAGTAGTATTTCCCTGGACACCGGGGAGCTGTTTTTT. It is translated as CASSISLDTGELFF.

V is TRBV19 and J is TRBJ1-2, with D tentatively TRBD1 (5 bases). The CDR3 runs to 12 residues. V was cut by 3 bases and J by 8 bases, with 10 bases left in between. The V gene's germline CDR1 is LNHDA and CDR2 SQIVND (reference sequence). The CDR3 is CASSIGGSGYTF. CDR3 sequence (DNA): TGTGCCAGTAGTATTGGGGGGAGCGGCTACACCTTC.

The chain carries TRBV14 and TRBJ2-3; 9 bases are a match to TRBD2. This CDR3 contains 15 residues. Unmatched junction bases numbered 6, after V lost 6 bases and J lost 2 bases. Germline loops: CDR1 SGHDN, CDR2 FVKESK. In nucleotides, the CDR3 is TGTGCCAGCAGGAGGGCGGGAGGGCCCACAGATACGCAGTATTTT. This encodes CASRRAGGPTDTQYF.

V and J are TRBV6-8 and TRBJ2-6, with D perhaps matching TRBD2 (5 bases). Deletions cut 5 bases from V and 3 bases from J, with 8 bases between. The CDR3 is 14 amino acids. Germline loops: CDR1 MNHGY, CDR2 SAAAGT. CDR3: CASSGEFGANVLTF. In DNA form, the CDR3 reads TGTGCCAGCAGTGGGGAGTTTGGGGCCAACGTCCTGACTTTC.